The rows below give T cell receptor beta chains drawn from one sample of a study of T cell responses to AZD1222 COVID-19 vaccine. Assay used: immunoSEQ multiplex PCR; TCRdb lists only in-frame clones, some missing. This listing includes over 120,000 clones. Sequencing was done on a sample of peripheral blood. These receptors originate from an adult in good health. Each CDR3 is given with its conserved first and last residue. D genes are given only for firm matches.

J: TRBJ2-3; V: TRBV7-3; D: .; CDR3: CASSLGAGADTQYF; DNA: TGTGCCAGCAGCCTAGGGGCGGGCGCAGATACGCAGTATTTT
J: TRBJ2-7; V: TRBV12-3/TRBV12-4; D: .; CDR3: CASSLRREEQYF; DNA: TGTGCCAGCAGTTTGCGGAGGGAGGAGCAGTACTTC
J: TRBJ1-3; V: TRBV6-5; D: .; CDR3: CASTPARSLGNTIYF; DNA: TGTGCCAGCACCCCGGCCAGATCTTTAGGAAACACCATATATTTT
J: TRBJ1-2; V: TRBV4-1; D: .; CDR3: CASSPFGGPSKQNYGYTF; DNA: TGCGCCAGCAGCCCCTTCGGGGGCCCCTCAAAACAGAACTATGGCTACACCTTC
J: TRBJ2-3; V: TRBV5-6; D: TRBD1; CDR3: CASSLVRDRADTQYF; DNA: TGTGCCAGCAGCTTGGTCCGGGACAGGGCAGATACGCAGTATTTT
J: TRBJ2-3; V: TRBV4-1; D: TRBD2; CDR3: CASSHLSGGAADTQYF; DNA: TGCGCCAGCAGCCACCTAAGCGGGGGGGCAGCAGATACGCAGTATTTT
J: TRBJ1-2; V: TRBV9; D: .; CDR3: CASSVGLRDYGYTF; DNA: TGTGCCAGCAGCGTAGGTCTGAGAGACTATGGCTACACCTTC
J: TRBJ1-6; V: TRBV6-2/TRBV6-3; D: TRBD1; CDR3: CASSYGSPGQGMGSPLHF; DNA: TGTGCCAGCAGTTACGGGAGTCCGGGACAGGGTATGGGTTCACCCCTCCACTTT
J: TRBJ1-6; V: TRBV7-9; D: .; CDR3: CASSLAGVGSPLHF; DNA: TGTGCCAGCAGCTTAGCAGGGGTCGGTTCACCCCTCCACTTT
J: TRBJ1-1; V: TRBV19; D: .; CDR3: CASSVGLDTEAFF; DNA: TGTGCCAGTAGTGTGGGCCTCGACACTGAAGCTTTCTTT
J: TRBJ1-2; V: TRBV3-1/TRBV3-2; D: .; CDR3: CASSLGPNPYGYTF; DNA: TGTGCCAGCAGCCTCGGCCCCAATCCTTATGGCTACACCTTC
J: TRBJ2-2; V: TRBV5-1; D: .; CDR3: CASSSWGSVGTGELFF; DNA: TGCGCCAGCAGCTCGTGGGGTAGCGTCGGCACCGGGGAGCTGTTTTTT
J: TRBJ2-3; V: TRBV19; D: TRBD1; CDR3: CASRDRATDTQYF; DNA: TGTGCCAGCCGCGACAGGGCCACAGATACGCAGTATTTT
J: TRBJ1-1; V: TRBV30; D: .; CDR3: CACQTGHNTEAFF; DNA: TGTGCCTGCCAGACAGGTCATAACACTGAAGCTTTCTTT
J: TRBJ1-2; V: TRBV28; D: .; CDR3: CASSGRTLDYGYTF; DNA: TGTGCCAGCAGCGGACGGACCCTCGACTATGGCTACACCTTC
J: TRBJ1-1; V: TRBV28; D: .; CDR3: CASDRILTSQYTEAFF; DNA: TGTGCCAGTGACAGGATCCTCACCTCGCAGTACACTGAAGCTTTCTTT
J: TRBJ1-3; V: TRBV5-5; D: .; CDR3: CASSPPGLGGNTIYF; DNA: TGTGCCAGCAGCCCACCAGGGCTAGGTGGAAACACCATATATTTT
J: TRBJ2-2; V: TRBV12-5; D: TRBD1; CDR3: CASGSSTGLYAGELFF; DNA: TGTGCTAGTGGTTCCTCGACAGGGTTATACGCCGGGGAGCTGTTTTTT
J: TRBJ1-2; V: TRBV9; D: .; CDR3: CASSADGIYGYTF; DNA: TGTGCCAGCAGCGCGGACGGCATCTATGGCTACACCTTC
J: TRBJ2-5; V: TRBV6-1; D: .; CDR3: CASSEKDGGVETQYF; DNA: TGTGCCAGCAGTGAGAAAGATGGCGGGGTGGAGACCCAGTACTTC
J: TRBJ1-3; V: TRBV9; D: TRBD1; CDR3: CASSARTGLSGNTIYF; DNA: TGTGCCAGCAGCGCCAGGACAGGGCTCTCTGGAAACACCATATATTTT
J: TRBJ2-1; V: TRBV5-1; D: TRBD1; CDR3: CASSLATTGGAGNEQFF; DNA: TGCGCCAGCAGCTTGGCAACGACAGGGGGCGCGGGAAATGAGCAGTTCTTC